These 4 T cell receptor beta chains were all obtained from the same sample, sequenced in a study of CD8+CD57+ T cells in acquired aplastic anemia listed by TCRdb under 2018. The sample was run on an Illumina HiSeq 2000. Genomic DNA served as template for TCR beta VDJ combination and CDR3 sequence profiling. The public sequencing data were trimmed at Q25 with fastp and processed into clonotypes with MiXCR by TCRdb, which kept only in-frame beta chains. Each record represents a unique CDR3 protein, reported with the most common genes and DNA among its rows. This sample gives hundreds of thousands of distinct CDR3 sequences in total; roughly 64% of them show up just once. Under 5% of the sample rests with the top ten. Specimen: sorted CD4+, CD8+, or CD8+CD57+ T cells (not recorded which) from PBMCs. These receptors originate from a human donor in good health, serving as a control.

The chain uses TRBV11-3 and TRBJ1-4; the D is unclear. Germline-derived CDR1 and CDR2 are SGHNT and YENEEA. The length of the CDR3 is 15 residues. The germline V and J ends were trimmed by 5 bases and 3 bases, with 13 bases remaining between them. The CDR3 DNA reads as TGTGCCAGCAGCGCCTCTACAGCAGCTAATGAAAAACTGTTTTTT. It is translated as CASSASTAANEKLFF.

On this clonotype: A much larger clone is a single base away; this may be a read error. The V and J genes are TRBV6-2 or TRBV6-3 and TRBJ2-1, with unresolved D. The V gene's germline CDR1 is MNHEY and CDR2 SVGEGT. This CDR3 contains 15 residues. The chain's CDR3 is CASSYSQTSCNEQFF. The CDR3 region has the DNA TGTGCCAGCAGTTACTCACAGACCTCCTGCAATGAGCAGTTCTTC.

The chain employs TRBV7-1 and TRBJ1-5; D may be TRBD1 (5 bases). TRBV7-1 is identified as an open reading frame with a role that is uncertain. The CDR3 covers 14 residues. With 6 bases removed from V and 7 bases from J, the gap between germline ends came to 16 bases. The CDR3 coding sequence is TGTGCCAGCAGTAGATCGGGGGTCAACCAGCCCCAGCATTTT. Its translation: CASSRSGVNQPQHF.

This clonotype was seen a few times. The V gene is TRBV18, the J gene TRBJ2-3; TRBD2 agrees at 8 bases. Germline V lookup: CDR1 KGHSH, CDR2 LQKENI. This CDR3 has 16 amino acids. V shed 3 bases and J 1 base; nucleotides not matched to a gene: 6. The CDR3 sequence: CASSPSGGGGTDTQYF. CDR3 bases: TGTGCCAGCTCACCGTCGGGGGGGGGCGGCACAGATACGCAGTATTTT.